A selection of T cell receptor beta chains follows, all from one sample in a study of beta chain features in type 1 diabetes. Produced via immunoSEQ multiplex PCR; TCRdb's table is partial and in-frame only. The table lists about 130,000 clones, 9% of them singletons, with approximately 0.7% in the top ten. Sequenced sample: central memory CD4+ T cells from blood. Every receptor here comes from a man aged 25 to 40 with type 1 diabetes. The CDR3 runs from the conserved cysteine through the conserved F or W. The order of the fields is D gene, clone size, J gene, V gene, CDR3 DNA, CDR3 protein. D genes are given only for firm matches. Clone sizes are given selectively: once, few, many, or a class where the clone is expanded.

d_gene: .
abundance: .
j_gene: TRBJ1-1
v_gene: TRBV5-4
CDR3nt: TGTGCCAGCAGCTTGGAACAGGGATGGACTGAAGCTTTCTTT
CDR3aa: CASSLEQGWTEAFF

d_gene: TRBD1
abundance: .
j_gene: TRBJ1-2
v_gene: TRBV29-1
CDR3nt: TGCAGCGTTGGTACAGGGGCTTCAGAGGGGAGAGGCTACACCTTC
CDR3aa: CSVGTGASEGRGYTF

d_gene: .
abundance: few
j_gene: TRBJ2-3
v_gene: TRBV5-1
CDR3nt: TGCGCCAGCAGCTGGAACCCTATACGCGGTGGCAACACAGATACGCAGTATTTT
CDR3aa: CASSWNPIRGGNTDTQYF

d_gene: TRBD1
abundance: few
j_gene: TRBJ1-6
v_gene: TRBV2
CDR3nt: TGTGCCAGCAGCGAAGCCGGGACAGGGTATTCACCCCTCCACTTT
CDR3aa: CASSEAGTGYSPLHF

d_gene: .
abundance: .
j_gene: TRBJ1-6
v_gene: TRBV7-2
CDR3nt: TGTGCCAGCAGTTACATGGGCTCACCCCTCCACTTT
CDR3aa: CASSYMGSPLHF

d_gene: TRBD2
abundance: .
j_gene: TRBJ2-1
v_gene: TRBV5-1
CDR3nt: TGCGCCAGCAGTCCTATACTAGCGGGGGATGGGAATGAGCAGTTCTTC
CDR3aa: CASSPILAGDGNEQFF

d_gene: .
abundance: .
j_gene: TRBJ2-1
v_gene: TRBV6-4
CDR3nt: TGTGCCAGCAGCGCCGTAGTTACTGCGCTCAATGAGCAGTTCTTC
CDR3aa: CASSAVVTALNEQFF

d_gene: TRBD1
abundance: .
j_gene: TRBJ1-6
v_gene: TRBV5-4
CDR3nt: TGTGCCAGCAGCTCGGCCGGGACAGGGGTATCACCCCTCCACTTT
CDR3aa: CASSSAGTGVSPLHF

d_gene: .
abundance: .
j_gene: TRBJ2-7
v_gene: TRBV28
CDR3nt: TGTGCCAGCAGATCACAGGGCCTCGAGCAGTACTTC
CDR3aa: CASRSQGLEQYF

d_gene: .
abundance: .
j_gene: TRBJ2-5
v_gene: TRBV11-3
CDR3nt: TGTGCCAGCAGCTTAGGGCAAATCCAAGAGACCCAGTACTTC
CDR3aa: CASSLGQIQETQYF

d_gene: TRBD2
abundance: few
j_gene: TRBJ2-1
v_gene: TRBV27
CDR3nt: TGTGCCAGTTCCCCGACTAGCGGGGGGGCGGGGTACAATGAGCAGTTCTTC
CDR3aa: CASSPTSGGAGYNEQFF

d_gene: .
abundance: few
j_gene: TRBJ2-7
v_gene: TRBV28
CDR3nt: TGTGCCAGCGGTTTGTTGAGCGAGCAGTACTTC
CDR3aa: CASGLLSEQYF

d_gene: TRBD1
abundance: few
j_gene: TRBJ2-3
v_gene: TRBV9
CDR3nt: TGTGCCAGCAGCGAAAGACAGGGGTGGACAGATACGCAGTATTTT
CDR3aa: CASSERQGWTDTQYF

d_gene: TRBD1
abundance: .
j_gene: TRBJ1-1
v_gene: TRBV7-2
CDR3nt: TGTGCCAGCAGCTTAGCAGGGGGCGTAGGGAACACTGAAGCTTTCTTT
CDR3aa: CASSLAGGVGNTEAFF

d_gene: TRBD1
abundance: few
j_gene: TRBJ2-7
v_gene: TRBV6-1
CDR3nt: TGTGCCAGCCCGGGACAGGGGCGAGCGTACGAGCAGTACTTC
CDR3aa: CASPGQGRAYEQYF

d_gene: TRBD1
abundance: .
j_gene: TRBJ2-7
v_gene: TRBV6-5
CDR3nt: TGTGCCAGCAGATCCGGACAGGGCTTATACGAGCAGTACTTC
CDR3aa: CASRSGQGLYEQYF

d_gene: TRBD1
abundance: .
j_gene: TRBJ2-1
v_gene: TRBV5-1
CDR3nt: TGCGCCAGCACCTACCTGGGGACAGGGAGTCGGAATGAGCAGTTCTTC
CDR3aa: CASTYLGTGSRNEQFF

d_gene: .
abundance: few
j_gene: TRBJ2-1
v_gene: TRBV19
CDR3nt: TGTGCCAGTAGACCCGGACTATTAAACAATGAGCAGTTCTTC
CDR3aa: CASRPGLLNNEQFF

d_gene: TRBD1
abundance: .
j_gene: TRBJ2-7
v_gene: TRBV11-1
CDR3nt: TGTGCCAGCAGCCTCGGACAGGGGGCGGGGGAGCAGTACTTC
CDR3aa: CASSLGQGAGEQYF

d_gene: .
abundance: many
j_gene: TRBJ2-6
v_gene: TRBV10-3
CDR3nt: TGTGCCACCTTGGGGGCCGGGGCCAACGTCCTGACTTTC
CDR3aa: CATLGAGANVLTF

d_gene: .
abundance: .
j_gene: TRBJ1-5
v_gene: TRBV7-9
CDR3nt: TGTGCCAGCAGCTTACCAAATCAGCCCCAGCATTTT
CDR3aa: CASSLPNQPQHF

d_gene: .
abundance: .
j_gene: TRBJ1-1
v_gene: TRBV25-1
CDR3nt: TGTGCCAGCAGTACCCCTGAGACGAGGGACACTGAAGCTTTCTTT
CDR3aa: CASSTPETRDTEAFF

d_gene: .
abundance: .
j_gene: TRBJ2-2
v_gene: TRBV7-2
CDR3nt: TGTGCCAGCAGCTTAGGGGCAGGGTTTAACACCGGGGAGCTGTTTTTT
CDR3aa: CASSLGAGFNTGELFF

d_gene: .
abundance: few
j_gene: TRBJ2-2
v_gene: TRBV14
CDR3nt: TGTGCCAGCAGCCGAAACGGTCCCACCGGGGAGCTGTTTTTT
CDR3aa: CASSRNGPTGELFF

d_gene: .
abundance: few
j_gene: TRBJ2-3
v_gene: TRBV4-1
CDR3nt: TGCGCCAGCAGCCAACTTACTGGTAGCACAGATACGCAGTATTTT
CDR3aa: CASSQLTGSTDTQYF

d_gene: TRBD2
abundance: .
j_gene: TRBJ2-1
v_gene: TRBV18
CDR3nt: TGTGCCAGCTCACCGACTAGCGGGGGTTCTCATTTGCCGTTCTTC
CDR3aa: CASSPTSGGSHLPFF

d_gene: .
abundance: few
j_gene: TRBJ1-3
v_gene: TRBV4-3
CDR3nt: TGCGCCAGCAGCCAAGATATCAGGGGCTCTGGAAACACCATATATTTT
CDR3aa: CASSQDIRGSGNTIYF

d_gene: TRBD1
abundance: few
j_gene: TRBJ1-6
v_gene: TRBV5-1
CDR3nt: TGCGCCAGCAGCGCAGAGGGGGCATCCTATAATTCACCCCTCCACTTT
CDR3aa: CASSAEGASYNSPLHF

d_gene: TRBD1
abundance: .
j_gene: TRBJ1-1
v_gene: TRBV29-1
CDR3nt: TGCAGCGCGGGGACAGGGGGCTTTGAAGCTTTCTTT
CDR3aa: CSAGTGGFEAFF

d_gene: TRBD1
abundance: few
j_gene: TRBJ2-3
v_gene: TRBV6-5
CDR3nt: TGTGCCAGCAGAGAGGGACAGGGTGCAGATACGCAGTATTTT
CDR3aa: CASREGQGADTQYF

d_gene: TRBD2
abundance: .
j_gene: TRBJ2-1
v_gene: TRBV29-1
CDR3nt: TGCAGCGGGGTCCGGTTAGCGGGGTTTAATGAGCAGTTCTTC
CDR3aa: CSGVRLAGFNEQFF

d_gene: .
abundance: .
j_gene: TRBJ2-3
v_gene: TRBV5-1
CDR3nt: TGCGCCAGCAGCAAGGACAGCCGCACCTCGATAACTAGCACAGATACGCAGTATTTT
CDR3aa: CASSKDSRTSITSTDTQYF

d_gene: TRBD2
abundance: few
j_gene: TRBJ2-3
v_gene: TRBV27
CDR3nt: TGTGCCAGCAGTAGGACTAGCGGTGGAGATACGCAGTATTTT
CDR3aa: CASSRTSGGDTQYF

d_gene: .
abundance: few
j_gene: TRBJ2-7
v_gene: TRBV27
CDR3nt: TGTGCCAGCAGTTTAGGAGGCTCCTACGAGCAGTACTTC
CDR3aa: CASSLGGSYEQYF

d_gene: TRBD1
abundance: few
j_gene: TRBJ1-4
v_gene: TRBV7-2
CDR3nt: TGTGCCAGCAGCCGCGGGACAGGTGAAAAACTGTTTTTT
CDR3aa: CASSRGTGEKLFF

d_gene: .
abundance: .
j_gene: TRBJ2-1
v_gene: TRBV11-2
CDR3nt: TGTGCCAGCAGCTTAGATCTAAGCGGCTCCTACAATGAGCAGTTCTTC
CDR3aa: CASSLDLSGSYNEQFF

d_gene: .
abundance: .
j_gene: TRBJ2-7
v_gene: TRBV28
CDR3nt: TGTGCCAGCAGTTTTGCAGGGCCCCCCTCCTACGAGCAGTACTTC
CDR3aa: CASSFAGPPSYEQYF

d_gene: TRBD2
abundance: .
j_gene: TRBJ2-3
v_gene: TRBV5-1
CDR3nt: TGCGCCAGCAAAAAACCGGGGGGGGAAGATACGCAGTATTTT
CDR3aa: CASKKPGGEDTQYF

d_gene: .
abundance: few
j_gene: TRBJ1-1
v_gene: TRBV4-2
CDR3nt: TGTGCCAGCAGCCAAGATCGGGCACAGGGATATCAACACACTGAAGCTTTCTTT
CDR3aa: CASSQDRAQGYQHTEAFF

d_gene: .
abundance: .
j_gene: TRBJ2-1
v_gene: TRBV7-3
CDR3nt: TGTGCCAGCAGCCCCGTAGCGAGCTCCTACAATGAGCAGTTCTTC
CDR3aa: CASSPVASSYNEQFF

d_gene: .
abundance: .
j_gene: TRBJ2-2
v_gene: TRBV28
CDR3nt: TGTGCCAGCAGTCCCGGAGGGGACACCGGGGAGCTGTTTTTT
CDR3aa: CASSPGGDTGELFF

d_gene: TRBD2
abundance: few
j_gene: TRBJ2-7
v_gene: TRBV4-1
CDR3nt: TGCGCCAGCAGCCAAGGGTTACGACTAGCGGGGGGCACCGAGCAGTACTTC
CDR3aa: CASSQGLRLAGGTEQYF

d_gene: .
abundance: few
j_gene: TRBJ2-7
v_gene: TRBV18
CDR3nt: TGTGCCAGCTCACCGCAAATGGGGGGGGCGTCCTACGAGCAGTACTTC
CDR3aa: CASSPQMGGASYEQYF

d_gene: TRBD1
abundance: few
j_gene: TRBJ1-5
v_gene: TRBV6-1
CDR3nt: TGTGCCAGCAGTGAAGACAGGGGGTGGGATCAGCCCCAGCATTTT
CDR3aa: CASSEDRGWDQPQHF

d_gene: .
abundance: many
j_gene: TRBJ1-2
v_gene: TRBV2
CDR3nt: TGTGCCAGCAGTTCAGGGATTAACGGCTACACCTTC
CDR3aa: CASSSGINGYTF

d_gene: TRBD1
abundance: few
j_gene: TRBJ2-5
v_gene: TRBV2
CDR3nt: TGTGCCACCCTACAGGGGCTGGGACAGACCCAGTACTTC
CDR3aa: CATLQGLGQTQYF

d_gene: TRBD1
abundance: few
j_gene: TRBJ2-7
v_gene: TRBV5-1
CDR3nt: TGCGCCAGCAGCTCGAGACAGGGATACGAGCAGTACTTC
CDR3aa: CASSSRQGYEQYF

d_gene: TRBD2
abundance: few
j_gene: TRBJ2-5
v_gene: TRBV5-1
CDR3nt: TGCGCCAGCAGCCAACGCGGGGGGGCCCAAGAGACCCAGTACTTC
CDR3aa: CASSQRGGAQETQYF

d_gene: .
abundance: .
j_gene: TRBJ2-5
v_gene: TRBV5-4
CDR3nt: TGTGCCAGCAGCTTGCCCAGCGGGGAGACCCAGTACTTC
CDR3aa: CASSLPSGETQYF

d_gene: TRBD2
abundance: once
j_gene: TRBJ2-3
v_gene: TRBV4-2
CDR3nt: TGTGCCAGCAGCCTCGGAGCGGGGGGAGTAGATACGCAGTATTTT
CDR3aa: CASSLGAGGVDTQYF

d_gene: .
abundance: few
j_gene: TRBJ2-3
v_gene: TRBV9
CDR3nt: TGTGCCAGCAGCCCCCTAGTGGCAGATACGCAGTATTTT
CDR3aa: CASSPLVADTQYF

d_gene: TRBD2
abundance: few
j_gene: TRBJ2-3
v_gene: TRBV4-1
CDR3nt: TGCGCCAGCAGCCAAGATGGGGGACTTGGTCGGGGGGGCACAGATACGCAGTATTTT
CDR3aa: CASSQDGGLGRGGTDTQYF

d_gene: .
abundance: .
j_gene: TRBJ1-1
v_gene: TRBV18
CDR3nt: TGTGCCAGCTCAGCGACAGGGAACACTGAAGCTTTCTTT
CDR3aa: CASSATGNTEAFF

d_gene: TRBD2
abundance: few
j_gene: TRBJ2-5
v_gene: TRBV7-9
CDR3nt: TGTGCCAGCAGCTTAGGGCAGGCGGGGGAAGAGACCCAGTACTTC
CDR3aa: CASSLGQAGEETQYF

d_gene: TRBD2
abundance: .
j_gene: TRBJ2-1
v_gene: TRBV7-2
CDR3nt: TGTGCCAGCTCCGGGGGGGCGGGGGACTACAATGAGCAGTTCTTC
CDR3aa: CASSGGAGDYNEQFF

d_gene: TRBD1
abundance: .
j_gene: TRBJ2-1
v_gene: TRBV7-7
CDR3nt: TGTGCTAGCAGCCCAGCACCCGGGACAGGGTACAATGAGCAGTTCTTC
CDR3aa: CASSPAPGTGYNEQFF

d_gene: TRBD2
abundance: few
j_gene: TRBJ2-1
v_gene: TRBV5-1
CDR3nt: TGCGCCAGCAGCTCCGGCTTGACTAGCGGGGGGCGGAATGAGCAGTTCTTC
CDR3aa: CASSSGLTSGGRNEQFF

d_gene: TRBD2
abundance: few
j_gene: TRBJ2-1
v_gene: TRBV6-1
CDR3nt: TGTGCCAGCAGTGGGATAGCGGGGGGGGCCCCCAATGAGCAGTTCTTC
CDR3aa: CASSGIAGGAPNEQFF

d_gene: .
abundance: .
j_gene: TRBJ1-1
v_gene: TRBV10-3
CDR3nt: TGTGCCATCGTCCGGGAATGGAACACTGAAGCTTTCTTT
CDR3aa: CAIVREWNTEAFF